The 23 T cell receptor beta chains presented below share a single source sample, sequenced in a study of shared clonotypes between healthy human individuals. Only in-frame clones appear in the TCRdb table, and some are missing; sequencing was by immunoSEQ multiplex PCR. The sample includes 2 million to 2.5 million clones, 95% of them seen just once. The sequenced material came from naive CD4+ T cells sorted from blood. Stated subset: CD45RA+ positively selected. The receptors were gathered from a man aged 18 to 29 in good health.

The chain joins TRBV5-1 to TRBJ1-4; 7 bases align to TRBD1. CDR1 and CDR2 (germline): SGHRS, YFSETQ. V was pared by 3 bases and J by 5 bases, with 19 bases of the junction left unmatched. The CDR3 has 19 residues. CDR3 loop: CASSSGQVDLWTPNEKLFF. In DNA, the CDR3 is TGCGCCAGCAGCTCCGGACAGGTGGACTTGTGGACTCCAAATGAAAAACTGTTTTTT. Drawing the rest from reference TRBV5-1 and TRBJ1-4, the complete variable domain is KAGVTQTPRYLIKTRGQQVTLSCSPISGHRSVSWYQQTPGQGLQFLFEYFSETQRNKGNFPGRFSGRQFSNSRSEMNVSTLELGDSALYLCASSSGQVDLWTPNEKLFFGSGTQLSVL.

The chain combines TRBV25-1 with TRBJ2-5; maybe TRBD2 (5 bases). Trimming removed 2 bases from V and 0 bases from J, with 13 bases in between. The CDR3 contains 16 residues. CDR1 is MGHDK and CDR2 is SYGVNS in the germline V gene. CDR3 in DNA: TGTGCCAGCAGTGAAAAAGGACTGTTGTACCAAGAGACCCAGTACTTC. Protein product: CASSEKGLLYQETQYF.

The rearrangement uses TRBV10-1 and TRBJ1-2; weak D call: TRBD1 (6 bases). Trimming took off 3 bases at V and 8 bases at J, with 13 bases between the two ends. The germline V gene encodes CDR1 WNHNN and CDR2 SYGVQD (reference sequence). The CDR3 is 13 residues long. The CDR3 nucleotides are TGCGCCAGCAGTGAAGGACAGCGCGGCGGCTACACCTTC. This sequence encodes CASSEGQRGGYTF.

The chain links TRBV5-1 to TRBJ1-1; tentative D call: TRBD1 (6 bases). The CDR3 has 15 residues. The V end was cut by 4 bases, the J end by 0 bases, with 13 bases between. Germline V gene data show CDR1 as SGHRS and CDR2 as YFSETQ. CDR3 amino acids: CASSQQGIMNTEAFF. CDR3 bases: TGCGCCAGCAGCCAACAGGGAATCATGAACACTGAAGCTTTCTTT.

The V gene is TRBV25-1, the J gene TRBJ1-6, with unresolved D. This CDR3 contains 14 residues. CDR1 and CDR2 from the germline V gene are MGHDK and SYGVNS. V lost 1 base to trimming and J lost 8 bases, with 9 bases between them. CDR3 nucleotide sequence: TGTGCCAGCAGTGAATCGGTTGGCGATTCACCCCTCCACTTT. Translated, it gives CASSESVGDSPLHF.

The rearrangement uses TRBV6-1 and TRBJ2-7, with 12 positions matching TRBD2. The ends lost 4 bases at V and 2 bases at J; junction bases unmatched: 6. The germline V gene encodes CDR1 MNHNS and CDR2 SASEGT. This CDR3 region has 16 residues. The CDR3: CASSGLLAGGTYEQYF. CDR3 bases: TGTGCCAGCAGTGGCCTACTAGCGGGAGGAACCTACGAGCAGTACTTC.

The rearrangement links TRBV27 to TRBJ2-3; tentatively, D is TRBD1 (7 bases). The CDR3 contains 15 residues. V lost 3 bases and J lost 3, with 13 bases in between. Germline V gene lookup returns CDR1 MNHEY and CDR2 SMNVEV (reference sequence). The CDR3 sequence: CASSLKQGRTDTQYF. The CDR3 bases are TGTGCCAGCAGTTTGAAACAGGGGAGGACAGATACGCAGTATTTT.

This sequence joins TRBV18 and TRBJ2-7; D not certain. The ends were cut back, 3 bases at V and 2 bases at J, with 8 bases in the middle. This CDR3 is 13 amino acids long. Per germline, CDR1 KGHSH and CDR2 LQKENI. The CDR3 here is CASSPAATYEQYF. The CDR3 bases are TGTGCCAGCTCACCCGCGGCTACCTACGAGCAGTACTTC.

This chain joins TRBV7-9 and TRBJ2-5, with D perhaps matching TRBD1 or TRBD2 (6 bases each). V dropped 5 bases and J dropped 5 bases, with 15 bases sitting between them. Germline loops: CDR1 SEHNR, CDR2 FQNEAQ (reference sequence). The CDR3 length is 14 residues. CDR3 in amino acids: CASSPWGARETQYF. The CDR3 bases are TGTGCCAGCAGCCCGTGGGGGGCACGGGAGACCCAGTACTTC.

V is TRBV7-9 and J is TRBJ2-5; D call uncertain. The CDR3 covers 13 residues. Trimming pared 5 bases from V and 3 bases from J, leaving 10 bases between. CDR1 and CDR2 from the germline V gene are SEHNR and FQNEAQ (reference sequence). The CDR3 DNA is TGTGCCAGCAGCCCCCCGGTGAAAGAGACCCAGTACTTC. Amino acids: CASSPPVKETQYF.

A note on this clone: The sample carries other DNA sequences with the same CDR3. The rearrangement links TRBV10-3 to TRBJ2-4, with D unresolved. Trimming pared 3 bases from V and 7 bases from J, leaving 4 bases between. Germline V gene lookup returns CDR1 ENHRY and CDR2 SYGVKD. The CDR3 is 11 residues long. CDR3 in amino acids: CAISEGNIQYF. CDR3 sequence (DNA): TGTGCCATCAGTGAAGGTAACATTCAGTACTTC.

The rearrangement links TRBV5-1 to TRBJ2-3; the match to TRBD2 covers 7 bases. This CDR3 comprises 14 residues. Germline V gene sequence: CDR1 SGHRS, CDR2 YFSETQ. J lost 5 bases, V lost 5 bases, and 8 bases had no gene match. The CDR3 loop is CASSSTAGEDTQYF. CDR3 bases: TGCGCCAGCAGTTCTACCGCGGGGGAAGATACGCAGTATTTT.

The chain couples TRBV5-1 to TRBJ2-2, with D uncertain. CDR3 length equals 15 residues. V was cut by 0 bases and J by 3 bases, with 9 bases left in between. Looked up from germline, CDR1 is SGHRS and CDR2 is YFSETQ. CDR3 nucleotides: TGCGCCAGCAGCTTGGGGTGGTTGGACACCGGGGAGCTGTTTTTT. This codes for CASSLGWLDTGELFF.

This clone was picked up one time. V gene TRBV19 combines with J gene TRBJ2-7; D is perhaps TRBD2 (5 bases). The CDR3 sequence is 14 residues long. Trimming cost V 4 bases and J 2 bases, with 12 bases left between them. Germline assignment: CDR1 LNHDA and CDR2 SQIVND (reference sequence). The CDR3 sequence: CASSRAGLPYEQYF. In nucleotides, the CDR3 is TGTGCCAGTAGTAGGGCAGGACTCCCCTACGAGCAGTACTTC.

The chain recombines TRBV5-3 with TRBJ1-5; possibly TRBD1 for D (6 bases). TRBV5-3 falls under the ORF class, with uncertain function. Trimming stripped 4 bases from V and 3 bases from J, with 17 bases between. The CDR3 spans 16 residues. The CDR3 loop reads CARSGGHRGPNQPQHF. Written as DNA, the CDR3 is TGTGCCAGAAGCGGCGGGCACCGGGGGCCCAATCAGCCCCAGCATTTT.

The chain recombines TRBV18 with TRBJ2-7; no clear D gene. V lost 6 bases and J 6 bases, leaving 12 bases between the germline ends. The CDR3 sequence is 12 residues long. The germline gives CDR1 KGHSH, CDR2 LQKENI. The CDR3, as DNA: TGTGCCAGCTCGCAGGCCGGTGGCGAGCAGTACTTC. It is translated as CASSQAGGEQYF.

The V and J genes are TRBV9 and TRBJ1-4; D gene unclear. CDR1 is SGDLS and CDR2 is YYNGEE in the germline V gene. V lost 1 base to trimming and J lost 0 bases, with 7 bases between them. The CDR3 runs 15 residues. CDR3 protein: CASSVSTATNEKLFF. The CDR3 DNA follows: TGTGCCAGCAGCGTATCTACCGCAACTAATGAAAAACTGTTTTTT.

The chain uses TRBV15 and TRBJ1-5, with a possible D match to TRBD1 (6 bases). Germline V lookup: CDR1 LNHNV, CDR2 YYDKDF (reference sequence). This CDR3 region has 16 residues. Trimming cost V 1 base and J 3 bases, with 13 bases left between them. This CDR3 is CATSRGGALTNQPQHF. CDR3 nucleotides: TGTGCCACCAGCAGAGGGGGGGCGCTTACCAATCAGCCCCAGCATTTT. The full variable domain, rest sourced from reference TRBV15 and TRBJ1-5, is DAMVIQNPRYQVTQFGKPVTLSCSQTLNHNVMYWYQQKSSQAPKLLFHYYDKDFNNEADTPDNFQSRRPNTSFCFLDIRSPGLGDTAMYLCATSRGGALTNQPQHFGDGTRLSIL.

CDR3 sequence (DNA): TGTGCCAGCAGCTTGCATAGCGGGAGGGCCGGTACCGGGGAGCTGTTTTTT. Encoded protein: CASSLHSGRAGTGELFF. This chain joins TRBV7-2 and TRBJ2-2; TRBD2 aligns across 11 bases. The CDR3 has 17 amino acids. Germline V gene lookup returns CDR1 SGHTA and CDR2 FQGNSA. V was pared by 3 bases and J by 5 bases, with 8 bases of the junction left unmatched.

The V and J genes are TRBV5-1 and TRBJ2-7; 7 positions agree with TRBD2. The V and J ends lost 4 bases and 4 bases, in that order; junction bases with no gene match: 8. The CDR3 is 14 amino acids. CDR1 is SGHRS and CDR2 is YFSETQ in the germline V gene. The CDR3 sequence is CASSRGEGSYEQYF. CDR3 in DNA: TGCGCCAGCAGCCGTGGGGAGGGGTCATACGAGCAGTACTTC.

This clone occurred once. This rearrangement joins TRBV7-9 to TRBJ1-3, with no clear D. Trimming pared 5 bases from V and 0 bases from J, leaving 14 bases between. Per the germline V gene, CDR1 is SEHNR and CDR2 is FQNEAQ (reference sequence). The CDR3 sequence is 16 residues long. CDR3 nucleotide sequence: TGTGCCAGCAGCCAACGGGTTTGGGGCTCTGGAAACACCATATATTTT. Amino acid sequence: CASSQRVWGSGNTIYF.

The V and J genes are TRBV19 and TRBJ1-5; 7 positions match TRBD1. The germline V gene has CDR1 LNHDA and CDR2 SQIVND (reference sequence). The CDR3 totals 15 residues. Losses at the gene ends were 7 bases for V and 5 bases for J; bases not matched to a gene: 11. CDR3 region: CASTIMGQIYQPQHF. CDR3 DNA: TGTGCCAGTACAATCATGGGACAGATTTATCAGCCCCAGCATTTT.

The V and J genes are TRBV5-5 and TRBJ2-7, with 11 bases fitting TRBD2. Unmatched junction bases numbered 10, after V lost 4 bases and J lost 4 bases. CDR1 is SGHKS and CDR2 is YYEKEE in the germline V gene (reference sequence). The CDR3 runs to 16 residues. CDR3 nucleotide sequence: TGTGCCAGCAGCCTGAGGCTAGCGGGAGGTTGGTACGAGCAGTACTTC. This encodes CASSLRLAGGWYEQYF.